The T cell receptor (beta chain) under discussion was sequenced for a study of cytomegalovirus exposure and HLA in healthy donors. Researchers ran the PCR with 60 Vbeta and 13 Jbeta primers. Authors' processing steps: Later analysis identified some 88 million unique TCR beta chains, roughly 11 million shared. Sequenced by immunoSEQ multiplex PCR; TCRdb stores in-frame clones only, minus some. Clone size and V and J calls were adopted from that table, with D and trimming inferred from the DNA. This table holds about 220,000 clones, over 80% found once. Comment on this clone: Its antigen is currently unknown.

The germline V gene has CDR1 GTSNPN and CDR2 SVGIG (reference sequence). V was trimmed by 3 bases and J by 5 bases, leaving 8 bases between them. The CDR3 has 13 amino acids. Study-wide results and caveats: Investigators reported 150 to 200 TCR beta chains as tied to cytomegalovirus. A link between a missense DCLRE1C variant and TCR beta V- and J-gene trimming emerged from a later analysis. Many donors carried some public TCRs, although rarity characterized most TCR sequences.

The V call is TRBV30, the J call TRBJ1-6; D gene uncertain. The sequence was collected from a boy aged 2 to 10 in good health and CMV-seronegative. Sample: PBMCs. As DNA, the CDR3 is TGTGCCTGGAGCGAGGGAGATAATTCACCCCTCCACTTT. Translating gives CAWSEGDNSPLHF.